This T cell receptor beta chain was sequenced during a study of shared clonotypes between healthy human individuals. Study overall: CD4 naive cells filled three plates per donor, CD4 memory three, CD8 naive two and CD8 memory one.

Of note for this clone: Its matching antigen is unknown.

Assay: immunoSEQ multiplex PCR; the TCRdb copy retains only in-frame clones and omits some. The sample lists about 680,000 clones; about 92% were seen once. The naive CD8 fraction comprised CD45RO-negative cells positively selected for CCR7 and excluded terminally differentiated effector memory CD45RA+ cells. Among the donors, all were Caucasian adults who lived in Nashville, Tennessee. General observations from the study: A generally larger estimated richness was seen in naive subsets than in memory subsets.

V was cut by 5 bases and J by 8 bases, with 18 bases left in between. This CDR3 spans 14 amino acids. Germline V gene sequence: CDR1 MNHEY, CDR2 SMNVEV (reference sequence). The specimen sequenced was naive CD8+ T cells sorted from blood. This sequence joins TRBV27 and TRBJ1-1; the D is unclear. The TCR was taken from a man younger than 45 in good health. CDR3 in DNA: TGTGCCAGCAGTCCCAAAGGGAGCTTAAGGGAAGCTTTCTTT. It is translated as CASSPKGSLREAFF.